This is a list of T cell receptor beta chains from one sample in a study of CD8+CD57+ T cells in acquired aplastic anemia. TCRdb re-called the reads through MiXCR, storing one row per CDR3 protein. The sample contains fewer than 200,000 distinct CDR3 sequences, nearly 50% of which appear only once. Sequenced sample: sorted CD4+, CD8+, or CD8+CD57+ T cells (not recorded which) from PBMCs. The receptor set was obtained from a human donor with aplastic anemia. Each CDR3 is given with its conserved first and last residue. Fields, in order: D gene, clone size, J gene, V gene, CDR3 DNA, CDR3 protein. A D gene is named only where the DNA matches it firmly. The size field is filled for only some rows; it gives once, few, many or a size class.

TRBD1 | many | TRBJ2-7 | TRBV24-1 | TGTGCCACCTGCCCCTCCAGGGGGCCGCCCTACGAGCAGTACTTC | CATCPSRGPPYEQYF
- | many | TRBJ2-3 | TRBV24-1 | TGTGCCACCAGACCCTCGGGGGCAACAGATACGCAGTATTTT | CATRPSGATDTQYF
- | few | TRBJ1-2 | TRBV7-8 | TGTGCCAGCAGCTTTGAGGAGGCACGGAACTATGGCTACACCTTC | CASSFEEARNYGYTF
- | few | TRBJ1-3 | TRBV6-1 | TGTGCCAGCAGGCGAGGACAGAGCTCTGGAAACACCATATATTTT | CASRRGQSSGNTIYF
- | - | TRBJ2-1 | TRBV20-1 | TGCAGTGCTAGAGATAAGCGGAGGTACAATGAGCAGTTCTTC | CSARDKRRYNEQFF
- | - | TRBJ2-5 | TRBV24-1 | TGTGCCACCAGTCACCCGACTAGGAGTGAGACCCAGTACTTC | CATSHPTRSETQYF
- | - | TRBJ1-1 | TRBV19 | TGTGCCAGTAGTATGGAGCGGGGTAACACTGAAGCTTTCTTT | CASSMERGNTEAFF
- | - | TRBJ2-5 | TRBV10-3 | TGTGCCATCAGCGGTTCAGCAGAGCCCCAGTACTTC | CAISGSAEPQYF
TRBD2 | few | TRBJ2-1 | TRBV15 | TGTGCCACCAGCAGAGCTAGCGGAGCCTACAATGAGCAGTTCTTC | CATSRASGAYNEQFF
- | once | TRBJ1-3 | TRBV20-1 | TGCAGTGCTAGAGATCAGGACCACACCATATATTTT | CSARDQDHTIYF
TRBD1 | - | TRBJ1-1 | TRBV24-1 | TGTGCCACCAGTCCTGGACAGGGGGGCAACACTGAAGCTTTCTTT | CATSPGQGGNTEAFF
- | - | TRBJ2-6 | TRBV2 | TGTGCCAGCAGTGACTCTGGGGCCAACGTCCTGACTTTC | CASSDSGANVLTF
TRBD2 | many | TRBJ2-7 | TRBV7-9 | TGTGCCAGCAGCCGGCTAGCGGGGGAATCCTACGAGCAGTACTTC | CASSRLAGESYEQYF
TRBD2 | - | TRBJ2-7 | TRBV7-3 | TGTGCCAGCAGCTTGGCTAGCGGGGTCGAGCAGTACTTC | CASSLASGVEQYF
- | once | TRBJ1-4 | TRBV10-3 | TGTGCCATCAGTGAGGGAACAGGGAGTGATGAAAAACTGTTTTTT | CAISEGTGSDEKLFF
TRBD1 | - | TRBJ1-2 | TRBV2 | TGTGCCAGCACACCGGGACAGGGCTACTATGGCTACACCTTC | CASTPGQGYYGYTF
- | few | TRBJ1-2 | TRBV15 | TGTGCCACCAGCAGAGACAGGGACCCTGGCTACACCTTC | CATSRDRDPGYTF
- | once | TRBJ2-3 | TRBV6-4 | TGTGCCAGCAGTGACTCGGGCACAGATACGCGGTATTTT | CASSDSGTDTRYF
- | - | TRBJ2-3 | TRBV4-1 | TGCGCCAGCAGCCTGGGACTCCACACAGATACGCAGTATTTT | CASSLGLHTDTQYF
TRBD1 | - | TRBJ1-2 | TRBV30 | TGTGCCTGGAGTGTACAGGGGGCGTTCTATGGCTACACCTTC | CAWSVQGAFYGYTF
- | few | TRBJ2-6 | TRBV19 | TGTGCCAGTAGTATAGGGAGCTCTGGGGCCAACGTCCTGACTTTC | CASSIGSSGANVLTF
TRBD1 | - | TRBJ1-3 | TRBV10-3 | TGTGCCATCAGGGGGGACAGGGCCTACTCTGGAAACACCATATATTTT | CAIRGDRAYSGNTIYF
- | few | TRBJ1-2 | TRBV6-1 | TGTGCCAGCTCCGGGCAGAAATGGGATGGCTACACCTTC | CASSGQKWDGYTF
TRBD1 | - | TRBJ2-7 | TRBV6-1 | TGTGCCAGCAGAGACGGACAGGGGGCGGCCTACGAGCAGTACTTC | CASRDGQGAAYEQYF
- | - | TRBJ1-1 | TRBV29-1 | TGCAGCGGGAGGGGTACTAGGACTGAAGCTTTCTTT | CSGRGTRTEAFF
TRBD1 | - | TRBJ2-7 | TRBV20-1 | TGCAGTGCTGGGACAGGGGTCGAGCAGTACTTC | CSAGTGVEQYF
TRBD1 | many | TRBJ1-4 | TRBV10-3 | TGTGCCATCAGTGAGCTGTTTGGGGGGACAGGGTTAATGGTAGGGGAAAAACTGTTTTTT | CAISELFGGTGLMVGEKLFF
- | - | TRBJ1-2 | TRBV19 | TGTGCCAGTAGGGGTTTAGGCTATGGCTACACCTTC | CASRGLGYGYTF
TRBD2 | many | TRBJ2-5 | TRBV9 | TGTGCCAGCAGCGTCCGAGCTAGCGGGGAAGAGACCCAGTACTTC | CASSVRASGEETQYF
- | - | TRBJ1-2 | TRBV20-1 | TGCAGTGCTAGAGAGACTCGCTATGGCTACACCTTC | CSARETRYGYTF
- | - | TRBJ2-3 | TRBV24-1 | TGTGCCACCAGTGATTTAAACCTAGCCGGCACAGATACGCAGTATTTT | CATSDLNLAGTDTQYF
TRBD1 | many | TRBJ1-5 | TRBV6-5 | TGTGCCAGCAGTTGGGACAGGAGGGGCAATCAGCCCCAGCATTTT | CASSWDRRGNQPQHF
- | few | TRBJ2-1 | TRBV20-1 | TGCAGTGCTGGTCTAGGGTCCAATGAGCAGTTCTTC | CSAGLGSNEQFF
TRBD2 | - | TRBJ2-3 | TRBV10-3 | TGTGCCAGCAGTGGACTAGCGGGGGTCACAGATACGCAGTATTTT | CASSGLAGVTDTQYF
TRBD2 | - | TRBJ2-1 | TRBV3-1 | TGTGCCAGCAGCCAGAGCGGGGGGGCTGCTTACAATGAGCAGTTCTTC | CASSQSGGAAYNEQFF
- | - | TRBJ2-5 | TRBV2 | TGTGCCAGCAGTGCTCTGGGACTCCCCGCCCAGTACTTC | CASSALGLPAQYF
- | few | TRBJ2-1 | TRBV19 | TGTGCCAGTATCAGGTCCAGCGGCCACTACAATGAGCAGTTCTTC | CASIRSSGHYNEQFF
TRBD2 | many | TRBJ2-2 | TRBV7-9 | TGTGCCAGCACTGGGAGGGGCACTAACACCGGGGAGCTGTTTTTT | CASTGRGTNTGELFF
- | many | TRBJ1-3 | TRBV10-2 | TGCGCCAGCGGTACCTCTGGAAACACCATATATTTT | CASGTSGNTIYF
- | many | TRBJ2-5 | TRBV20-1 | TGCAGTGCTAGAGATCGGGGGCTAGCGCTCTTCCAGACCCAGTACTTC | CSARDRGLALFQTQYF
- | many | TRBJ1-3 | TRBV10-1 | TGCGCCAGCAGTGAGTCGGGGGGCAGATTGTTTGGAAACACCATATATTTT | CASSESGGRLFGNTIYF
- | - | TRBJ1-1 | TRBV7-2 | TGTGCCAGCAGCTTAGTTCGGAACACTGAAGCTTTCTTT | CASSLVRNTEAFF